This T cell receptor beta chain emerged from a study of cytomegalovirus exposure and HLA in healthy donors (dated by TCRdb to about 2017). Describing the broader study: An earlier analysis of approximately 640 of the donors reported about 250 Gb of sequence data and 100 million to 140 million unique TCR beta sequences from about 179 million T cells. An early release covering more than 500 HLA-typed donors comprised about 300 gigabases of sequencing data and tens of millions of unique TCR sequences. Of the 350 to 450 genotyped donors, approximately 82% fell in the genetic ancestry cluster associated with self-reported Caucasian donors. The aim of the study was to test whether cataloging public T cell receptors could identify signatures of past pathogen exposure. The study profiled the T cell repertoires of fewer than 850 subjects by immunosequencing and related them to cytomegalovirus serostatus. A separate validation cohort of over 95 different subjects was used in addition to the approximately 610-subject first cohort. The study combined high-throughput TCR immunosequencing, statistical association of individual TCRs with disease status, and machine learning to predict cytomegalovirus infection status. In a later analysis, previously published TCR beta repertoires from about 640 donors were re-analyzed and high-resolution HLA genotyping was added so that TCR occurrence patterns could be studied. Rather than using new phenotypic data, the later analysis identified candidate immune exposures from TCR beta sequences and from how often those sequences occurred across donors. To decide whether each TCR beta V gene segment behaved as functional or pseudogenic, an earlier analysis of nearly 600 of the donors relied on high-throughput TCR beta sequencing. Donor age, sex, ethnicity and CMV serostatus were collected together with the repertoire data. A later genetic analysis used genome-wide SNP genotypes for about 60% of the 666 donors, treating that subset as a discovery cohort. All discovery cohort repertoires had been generated on a single sequencing platform. Class I and class II HLA loci were covered by the typing at four-digit resolution. The number of typed donors differed by locus: 629-630 for A, B, C, DRB1 and DQB1; about 520 for DQA1; 606 for DPA1; and roughly 470 for DPB1. Roughly 5 DR-DQ haplotypes were handled as single units for association and clustering, since linkage in the cohort was strong. Among over 350 genotyped donors of the cohort, an average of around 240,000 unique TCR beta nucleotide sequences were sequenced per donor, around 18% of them non-productive. The investigation overall reported the following: A group of highly shared sequence variants was considered likely to be a technical artifact of the sequencing pipeline. In a later analysis, HLA-associated TCR beta chains showed more clonal expansion and lower generation probabilities than non-associated chains that were equally common. A later genetic analysis reported fewer N-insertions in productive TCRs among donors in an Asian-associated ancestry cluster than the approximately 670-donor mean. Because HLA typing was missing for some donors at each locus, association tests included only the typed subset. A further reported finding was that TCR beta sequences accurately predicted the HLA-A and HLA-B alleles for most subjects in the first cohort. An association between a missense DCLRE1C variant and V-gene and J-gene trimming of TCR beta chains was found in a later genetic analysis and replicated in an independent cohort. According to a later analysis, most CMV-associated TCR beta chains appeared to be HLA-restricted, and the HLA associations seemed to be driven largely by CMV exposure. Immune exposure information for the cohort was limited to CMV serostatus. In a later analysis, several top co-occurrence clusters were reported to appear linked to parvovirus B19, influenza, CMV and Epstein-Barr virus. Linkage disequilibrium might explain the correlated functional status among segregating V segments, but an unknown experimental factor could not be ruled out. The classifier was reported to diagnose cytomegalovirus status with high specificity and sensitivity in both the original and validation cohorts. The authors suggested that the approach could potentially be extended to other disease states and immunological phenotypes. In vitro tests confirmed that three of the cytomegalovirus-associated TCR beta chains recognize cytomegalovirus antigens. This cohort had only TCR beta chains sequenced, and the lack of alpha or paired-chain data limited which features could be detected. An earlier analysis of roughly 570 of the donors showed that most TCR beta V segments appeared in productive rearrangements either about 87% or about 30% of the time, which broadly matched IMGT annotations. While some public TCRs were present in many individuals, most TCR sequences turned up only very rarely across donors. In a later analysis, around 15,000 TCR beta sequences were associated with specific HLA alleles at a false discovery rate of 0.05. Some IMGT-functional V segments, including TRBV6-2 and TRBV6-3, could not be told apart with the 87-base-pair reads, so those segments were excluded. Some 15 rarely observed V segments, including chromosome 9 orphons, were excluded from the earlier analysis of a few hundred of the donors because counts were too low. When HLA alleles, especially DR and DQ, strongly co-occurred, TCR associations were difficult to assign to individual alleles. In the study, some 160 TCR beta chains were listed as associated with cytomegalovirus. In a later analysis, TCR association rates were found to vary across HLA loci, with the most associated TCRs seen for DRB1 alleles and the fewest for HLA-C alleles. Sequencing depth was assumed to be roughly uniform across donors in the presence/absence analyses, though that assumption may not hold.

From the cysteine through the phenylalanine, the CDR3 covers 14 amino acids. The DNA shown is the 42-base CDR3, in frame from base 1. A distance of 8 bases separates the germline ends of V and J, which lose 5 bases and 0 bases respectively. CDR1 and CDR2 are drawn from the germline V gene (reference sequence): MNHEY, SMNVEV. The library relied on the immunoSEQ multiplex PCR assay. For the multiplex PCR, a mixture combining 60 forward primers for TCR Vbeta segments and 13 reverse primers for TCR Jbeta segments was used. Amplification of the CDR3 region of rearranged TCR beta genes was performed with a multiplex PCR assay on genomic DNA. The amplified TCR beta libraries were sequenced on the Illumina HiSeq System as 87-base-pair reads. Per the original workflow: Across the roughly 600 repertoires, a later analysis counted around 80 million unique TCR beta chains, roughly 11 million of which were shared by at least two donors. Raw reads were error-corrected and collapsed into unique sequences with a nearest-neighbor algorithm that merged closely related sequences to remove PCR and sequencing errors. To assign V, D and J gene segments, CDR3 sequences were aligned to IMGT reference sequences. Each retained sequence needed at least a six-nucleotide match to both a V gene segment and a J gene segment. A rearrangement counted as productive if the CDR3 had no stop codons and remained in frame with V and J, and every other rearrangement counted as non-productive. Following IMGT convention, CDR3 was defined as the stretch from the second conserved V-encoded cysteine up to the conserved J-encoded phenylalanine. The earlier analysis of 550 to 650 of the donors excluded any sequence lacking an unambiguous match to a single V gene segment. In an earlier analysis of 587 of the donors, a V segment was called functional when productive rearrangements were above 56.7%, and segregating when the standard deviation between donors exceeded 5%. To diagnose cytomegalovirus status from the catalog of TCR beta chain sequences, a statistical classification framework was built. A later analysis assigned V and J genes by comparing TCR nucleotide sequences with IMGT/GENE-DB human TR gene sequences. In a later analysis, CDR3 sequences and most-parsimonious VDJ recombination scenarios were assigned using the TCRdist pipeline. In a later analysis, every TCR beta chain was defined by the combination of its CDR3 amino acid sequence and its V-gene family, and reads without a unique V-gene family were dropped. As a way to deal with suspected cross-contamination and a sequencing artifact, a later analysis dropped roughly 600 nucleotide sequences that were highly shared and had low generation probability. In a later analysis, a clonal expansion index was calculated for each public chain from normalized within-repertoire ranks of inferred template counts. In a later analysis, generation probabilities were computed with a VDJ recombination model fitted to out-of-frame rearrangements, and the resulting probabilities were checked against IGoR. In a later analysis, hypergeometric tests were used to score TCR-TCR, TCR-HLA and TCR-CMV co-occurrence, with a repertoire-size bias correction applied to TCR pairs. To estimate false discovery rates, a later analysis permuted the HLA or CMV assignments 20 times. In a later analysis, co-occurring TCRs were grouped using DBSCAN, and TCRdist sequence similarity was added for clustering within HLA-allele-positive subsets. For co-occurrence clustering, repertoires with fewer than 30,000 or more than 120,000 public chains were excluded, along with a handful of repertoires with anomalous nucleotide sharing. The immuneACCESS repertoire file appears here via TCRdb, limited to in-frame rearrangements. These files lack a portion of the clones; in checked studies, under half of the deficit traces to unresolved V genes, and the cause of the others is not known. The V and J calls and the clone size are those of that table, but D and trimming were determined from the DNA. This sample holds around 71,000 clones; about 64% were observed only once. The top ten clonotypes cover 4.5% to 6% of the sample.

In total, approximately 690 healthy bone marrow donors made up the cohort. All cohort members were sampled while nominally healthy, although unrecorded immune exposures were likely present. The donor was CMV seropositive and belonged to the group of about 290 seropositive cohort members. Each donor provided a peripheral blood sample, and peripheral blood mononuclear cells were used for TCR beta sequencing. Genomic DNA was extracted from the blood cell samples with the Qiagen DNeasy Blood Extraction Kit. As concerns this clone: Its antigen is unknown. No clone much larger than this one lies a single base away; base qualities are absent.

Sequenced: PBMCs. The receptor was isolated from a man in his thirties or forties in good health and CMV-seropositive. The rearrangement combines TRBV27 with TRBJ1-5; too little of a D gene remains to name it. In nucleotide form, the sequence is TGTGCCAGCAGTCAGGAAAATAGCAATCAGCCCCAGCATTTT. Protein translation: CASSQENSNQPQHF.